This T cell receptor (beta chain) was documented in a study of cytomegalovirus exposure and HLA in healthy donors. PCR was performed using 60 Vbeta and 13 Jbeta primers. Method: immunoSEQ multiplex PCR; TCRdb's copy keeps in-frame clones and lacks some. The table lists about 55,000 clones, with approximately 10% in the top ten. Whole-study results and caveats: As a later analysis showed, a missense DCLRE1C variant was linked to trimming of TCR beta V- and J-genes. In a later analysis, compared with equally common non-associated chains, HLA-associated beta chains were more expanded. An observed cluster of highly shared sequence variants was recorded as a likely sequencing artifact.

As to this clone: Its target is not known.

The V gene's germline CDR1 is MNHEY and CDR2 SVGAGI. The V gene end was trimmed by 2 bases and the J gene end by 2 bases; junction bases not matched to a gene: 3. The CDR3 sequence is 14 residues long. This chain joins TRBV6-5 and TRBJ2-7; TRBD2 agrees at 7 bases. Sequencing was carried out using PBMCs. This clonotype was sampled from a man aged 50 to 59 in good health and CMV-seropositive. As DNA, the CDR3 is TGTGCCAGCAGTTACGGCGGGAGACCCTACGAGCAGTACTTC. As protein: CASSYGGRPYEQYF.